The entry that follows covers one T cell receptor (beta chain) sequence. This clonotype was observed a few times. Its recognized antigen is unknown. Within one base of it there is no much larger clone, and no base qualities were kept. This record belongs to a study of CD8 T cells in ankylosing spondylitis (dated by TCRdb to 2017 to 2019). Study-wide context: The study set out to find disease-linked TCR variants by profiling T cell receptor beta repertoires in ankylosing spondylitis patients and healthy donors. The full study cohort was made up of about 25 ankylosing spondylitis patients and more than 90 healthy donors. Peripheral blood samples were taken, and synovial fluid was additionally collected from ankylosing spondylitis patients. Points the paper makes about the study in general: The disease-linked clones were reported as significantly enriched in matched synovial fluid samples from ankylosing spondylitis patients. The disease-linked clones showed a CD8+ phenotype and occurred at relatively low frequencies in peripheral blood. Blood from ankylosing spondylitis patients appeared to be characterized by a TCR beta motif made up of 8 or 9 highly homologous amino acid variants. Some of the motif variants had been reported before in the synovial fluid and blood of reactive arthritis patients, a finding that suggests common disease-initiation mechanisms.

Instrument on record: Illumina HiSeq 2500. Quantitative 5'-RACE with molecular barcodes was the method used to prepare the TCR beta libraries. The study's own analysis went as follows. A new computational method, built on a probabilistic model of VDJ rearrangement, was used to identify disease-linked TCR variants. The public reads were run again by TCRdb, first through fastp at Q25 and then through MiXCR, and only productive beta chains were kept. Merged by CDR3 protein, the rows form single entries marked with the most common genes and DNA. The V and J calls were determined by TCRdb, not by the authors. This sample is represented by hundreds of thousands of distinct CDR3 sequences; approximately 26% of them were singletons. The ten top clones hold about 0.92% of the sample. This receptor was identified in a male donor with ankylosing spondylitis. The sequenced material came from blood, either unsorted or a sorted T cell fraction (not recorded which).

The base sequence is TGTGCCAGCAGTGAAACGGACAGGGGGCTTTCAAACTACAATGAGCAGTTCTTC. Its product reads: CASSETDRGLSNYNEQFF. The chain couples TRBV6-1 to TRBJ2-1; 11 of the junction bases match TRBD1. The CDR3, cysteine through phenylalanine, is 18 amino acids long. Only the CDR3 portion is preserved as DNA: 54 bases, with reading frame beginning at the first base. Trimming removed 2 bases from V and 3 bases from J; the gene matches leave 9 bases unexplained. CDR1 and CDR2 are read off the germline V gene as MNHNS and SASEGT.